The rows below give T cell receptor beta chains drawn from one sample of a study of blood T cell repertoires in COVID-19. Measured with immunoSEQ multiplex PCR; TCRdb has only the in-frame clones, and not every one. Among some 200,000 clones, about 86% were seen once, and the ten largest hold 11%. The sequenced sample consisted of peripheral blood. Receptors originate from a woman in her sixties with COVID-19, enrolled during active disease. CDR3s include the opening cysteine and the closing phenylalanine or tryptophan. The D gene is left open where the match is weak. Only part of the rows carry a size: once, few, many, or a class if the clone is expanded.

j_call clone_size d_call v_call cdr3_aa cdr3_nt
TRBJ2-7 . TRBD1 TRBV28 CASTPGTGIYEQYF TGTGCCAGCACTCCTGGGACAGGGATCTACGAGCAGTACTTC
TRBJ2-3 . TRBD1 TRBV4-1 CASSPDRVRDTQYF TGCGCCAGCAGCCCGGACAGGGTTAGGGATACGCAGTATTTT
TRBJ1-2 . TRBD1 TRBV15 CATSRGPTGGDGYTF TGTGCCACCAGCAGGGGCCCGACAGGGGGAGATGGCTACACCTTC
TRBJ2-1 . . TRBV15 CATSPPPNNEQFF TGTGCCACCAGCCCGCCTCCTAACAATGAGCAGTTCTTC
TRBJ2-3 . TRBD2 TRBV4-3 CASSQQTSGSSPDTQYF TGCGCCAGCAGCCAACAGACTAGCGGGAGTAGCCCAGATACGCAGTATTTT
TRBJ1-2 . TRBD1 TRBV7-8 CASSLVGQGYQGYTF TGTGCCAGCAGCTTAGTGGGACAGGGGTACCAAGGCTACACCTTC
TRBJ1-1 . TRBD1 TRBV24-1 CATSDTRDRMNTEAFF TGTGCCACCAGTGATACCCGGGACAGGATGAACACTGAAGCTTTCTTT
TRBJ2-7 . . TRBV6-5 CASTLGDTTYEQYF TGTGCCAGCACCTTGGGGGACACCACCTACGAGCAGTACTTC
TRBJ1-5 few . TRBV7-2 CASSLQGWGGQPQHF TGTGCCAGCAGCTTACAGGGCTGGGGGGGTCAGCCCCAGCATTTT
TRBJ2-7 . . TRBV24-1 CATSEINGGEQYF TGTGCCACCAGTGAAATAAACGGAGGGGAGCAGTACTTC
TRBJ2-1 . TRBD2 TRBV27 CASSSGTSGRNEQFF TGTGCCAGCAGTTCGGGGACTAGCGGGAGAAATGAGCAGTTCTTC
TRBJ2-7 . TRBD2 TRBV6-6 CASSYSSLAGLLEQYF TGTGCCAGCAGTTACTCGTCCCTAGCGGGGCTACTGGAGCAGTACTTC
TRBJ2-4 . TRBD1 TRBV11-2 CASSLDRTGDIQYF TGTGCCAGCAGCTTAGATAGGACAGGAGACATTCAGTACTTC
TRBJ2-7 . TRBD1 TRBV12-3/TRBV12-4 CASSGTANYEQYF TGTGCCAGCAGCGGGACAGCTAACTACGAGCAGTACTTC
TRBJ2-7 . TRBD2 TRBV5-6 CASSIFGGLATSYEQYF TGTGCCAGCAGCATCTTTGGGGGACTAGCGACCTCCTACGAGCAGTACTTC
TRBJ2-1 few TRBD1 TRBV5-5 CASSAGTGIRDEQFF TGTGCCAGCAGCGCCGGGACAGGGATTAGGGATGAGCAGTTCTTC
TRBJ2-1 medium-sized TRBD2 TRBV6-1 CASSERGGREHNEQFF TGTGCCAGCAGTGAAAGGGGAGGGCGGGAGCACAATGAGCAGTTCTTC
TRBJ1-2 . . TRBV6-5 CASSYSTGEGGYTF TGTGCCAGCAGTTACTCGACGGGGGAAGGAGGCTACACCTTC